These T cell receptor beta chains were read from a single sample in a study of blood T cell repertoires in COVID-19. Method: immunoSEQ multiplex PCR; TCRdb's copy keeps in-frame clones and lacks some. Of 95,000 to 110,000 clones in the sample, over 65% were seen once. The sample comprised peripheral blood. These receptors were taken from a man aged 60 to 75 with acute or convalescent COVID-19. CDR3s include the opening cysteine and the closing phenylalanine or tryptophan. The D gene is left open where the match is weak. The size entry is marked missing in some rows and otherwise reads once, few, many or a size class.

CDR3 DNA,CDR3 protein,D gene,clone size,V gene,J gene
TGTGCCTGGGCTAGCGGACGCACAGATACGCAGTATTTT,CAWASGRTDTQYF,TRBD2,-,TRBV30,TRBJ2-3
TGTGCCAGCAGTGCTCCCGGGACTCTTGCACACGAGCAGTACTTC,CASSAPGTLAHEQYF,-,few,TRBV28,TRBJ2-7
TGTGCCAGCAGCTTTAATAGCGGGTCGAACACCGGGGAGCTGTTTTTT,CASSFNSGSNTGELFF,TRBD2,-,TRBV11-3,TRBJ2-2
TGTGCCAGCAGCATCCCATCCAGGGGCATTGGCACTGAAGCTTTCTTT,CASSIPSRGIGTEAFF,-,-,TRBV11-2,TRBJ1-1
TGTGCCAGCAGACCAGGACAGTCCGGGCCCCAGCATTTT,CASRPGQSGPQHF,-,-,TRBV27,TRBJ1-5
TGCGCCAGCAGCCGCCAGGCTGGCCCTACTTCTAACTATGGCTACACCTTC,CASSRQAGPTSNYGYTF,-,-,TRBV4-1,TRBJ1-2
TGTGCCAGCAGCGAGGACAGGGGGAGTGAAAAACTGTTTTTT,CASSEDRGSEKLFF,TRBD1,-,TRBV2,TRBJ1-4
TGTGCCAGCAGCCCGGACAGGATCAGCTACAATGAGCAGTTCTTC,CASSPDRISYNEQFF,TRBD1,-,TRBV11-2,TRBJ2-1
TGTGCCAGCAGCTTAGCGGCGGGACAGACCGGCTACACCTTC,CASSLAAGQTGYTF,TRBD1,few,TRBV7-9,TRBJ1-2
TGTGCCAGCAGTCTCCCCAGGGGCAAAGCTTTCTTT,CASSLPRGKAFF,-,-,TRBV28,TRBJ1-1
TGTGCCAGCAGTTACCTTCTACCGAGGGCGCGTGAGCAGTTCTTC,CASSYLLPRAREQFF,-,-,TRBV6-2/TRBV6-3,TRBJ2-1
TGTGCCAGTAGTATACGGCTAGCGGGAGTCTCCTACGAGCAGTACTTC,CASSIRLAGVSYEQYF,TRBD2,-,TRBV19,TRBJ2-7
TGTGCCAGCAGCTTCGTTTCTGGAAACACCATATATTTT,CASSFVSGNTIYF,-,-,TRBV5-6,TRBJ1-3
TGTGCCAGCTCACACAGGGAAATGAACACTGAAGCTTTCTTT,CASSHREMNTEAFF,-,-,TRBV18,TRBJ1-1
TGTGCCAGCAGCCAGCGGGTTAGAGAGCAGTACTTC,CASSQRVREQYF,-,-,TRBV6-2/TRBV6-3,TRBJ2-7
TGTGCTAGTGGTTTGGTCGGGGGTACAAAACTGTTTTTT,CASGLVGGTKLFF,-,-,TRBV12-5,TRBJ1-4
TGTGCCAGCAGATTCGTTCCGGGACTAGTTTCATGTGAGCAGTTCTTC,CASRFVPGLVSCEQFF,-,once,TRBV21-1,TRBJ2-1
TGTGCCAGCAGCCGTCGAGGGCTAGCGGGAGCCAATGAGCAGTTCTTC,CASSRRGLAGANEQFF,TRBD2,-,TRBV4-2,TRBJ2-1
TGTGCCAGTAGACCAGGGGTCGGAAGCAATCAGCCCCAGCATTTT,CASRPGVGSNQPQHF,-,few,TRBV19,TRBJ1-5
TGTGCCAGCAGTTACTCCGGGAACCCCAATCAGCCCCAGCATTTT,CASSYSGNPNQPQHF,-,-,TRBV6-5,TRBJ1-5
TGTGCCACCGGGGACAGGGGCTTAAATGAGCAGTTCTTC,CATGDRGLNEQFF,TRBD1,-,TRBV19,TRBJ2-1
TGTGCCAGCAGCGACAGGGGTAGGGAGACCCAGTACTTC,CASSDRGRETQYF,TRBD1,-,TRBV2,TRBJ2-5
TGTGCCAGCATGAAGGGGGATGGCTACACCTTC,CASMKGDGYTF,-,-,TRBV9,TRBJ1-2
TGCAGCGTTGCAGTTGGGAACACTGAAGCTTTCTTT,CSVAVGNTEAFF,-,-,TRBV29-1,TRBJ1-1
TGTGCCAGCACAACCTGGGCAGGTACAGATACGCAGTATTTT,CASTTWAGTDTQYF,-,-,TRBV5-4,TRBJ2-3
TGTGCCAGCAGTTTTAGGACTAGCGGGGTCGGGTGGGACAATGAGCAGTTCTTC,CASSFRTSGVGWDNEQFF,TRBD2,-,TRBV27,TRBJ2-1
TGTGCCAGTAAACGGGACAGGAGCTCCTACGAGCAGTACTTC,CASKRDRSSYEQYF,TRBD1,few,TRBV19,TRBJ2-7
TGTGCCAGCAACACCAAAGGTTACGGAGCGGGAGGGAGAGATGAGCAGTTCTTC,CASNTKGYGAGGRDEQFF,TRBD2,-,TRBV5-4,TRBJ2-1
TGTGCAAGTCGCTTAGAGGGACAGGGGGAAAACTATGGCTACACCTTC,CASRLEGQGENYGYTF,-,-,TRBV12-2,TRBJ1-2
TGTGCCAGCAGCTTAGTCGGGACTAGCGGGAGGTTAAATGAGCAGTTCTTC,CASSLVGTSGRLNEQFF,TRBD2,-,TRBV7-8,TRBJ2-1
TGCGCCAGCAGTCAGTCCGGGACTAGCGGTCACAATGAGCAGTTCTTC,CASSQSGTSGHNEQFF,TRBD2,-,TRBV5-1,TRBJ2-1
TGTGCCAGCACCTCGGGACAGAGCAATCAGCCCCAGCATTTT,CASTSGQSNQPQHF,TRBD1,-,TRBV2,TRBJ1-5
TGCGCCAGCAGCTCTGGGGCTAGGAGCTCCTACAATGAGCAGTTCTTC,CASSSGARSSYNEQFF,-,-,TRBV5-1,TRBJ2-1